The 5 T cell receptor beta chains below were found in one sample sequenced in a study of T cells in Graves' hyperthyroidism and ophthalmopathy (dated by TCRdb to about 2019). Library preparation was by multiplex PCR. TCRdb names Illumina HiSeq 2000 as the instrument used. The TCR beta CDR3 regions were amplified from RNA transcripts. For the first round of RT-PCR on the TCR CDR3, the HTBI primer set was used together with the Qiagen OneStep RT-PCR kit. TCRdb trimmed the raw reads at Q25, called clones with MiXCR and kept productive beta chains. Rows with a matching CDR3 protein are joined into one entry that keeps the most common DNA and genes. The table for this sample lists about 600,000 distinct CDR3 sequences; 16% of them were counted only once. Roughly 3.4% of the sample belongs to the ten largest clones. Sequencing was carried out using blood. Source of these receptors: a woman aged 35 to 49 with Graves' ophthalmopathy.

The CDR3 bases are TGCGCCAGCAGGAGCGTCAATGAGCAGTTCTTC. Translated: CASRSVNEQFF. V and J are TRBV5-1 and TRBJ2-1, with D unresolved. V was clipped by 5 bases and J by 6 bases, with 6 bases between them. In germline, CDR1 is SGHRS, CDR2 YFSETQ. The CDR3 is 11 residues long.

This clonotype was seen many times. The J gene is TRBJ2-3, the V gene TRBV3-1, with a weak D call TRBD2 (6 bases). The V end was cut by 0 bases, the J end by 5 bases, with 12 bases between. CDR1 and CDR2 (germline): LGHDT, YNNKEL (reference sequence). This CDR3 has 15 residues. For the CDR3, the DNA is TGTGCCAGCAGCCAAGATATCGGGGGTCAAGATACGCAGTATTTT. Translated, it gives CASSQDIGGQDTQYF.

The chain employs TRBV6-4 and TRBJ2-3; D may be TRBD1 (6 bases). In germline, CDR1 is MRHNA, CDR2 SNTAGT. This CDR3 comprises 13 residues. Trimming took 3 bases from V and 4 from J, leaving 8 bases between them. For the CDR3, the DNA is TGTGCCAGCAGTGAACAGGGTTCAGATACGCAGTATTTT. Protein product: CASSEQGSDTQYF.

This clonotype was detected a few times. Being one base from a much bigger clone, this may be a read error. This chain uses TRBV20-1 with TRBJ1-5; 8 nucleotides match TRBD1. Germline-derived CDR1 and CDR2 are DFQATT and SNEGSKA (reference sequence). The CDR3 is 15 amino acids. The CDR3, as DNA: TGCAGTGCTCGTATTAACAGGGGGTTCAATCAGCCCCAGCGTTTT. This sequence encodes CSARINRGFNQPQRF.

The rearrangement links TRBV5-1 to TRBJ2-1; D possibly corresponds to TRBD1 (6 bases). The CDR3 runs 15 residues. V was pared by 1 base and J by 5 bases, with 13 bases between. Per the germline V gene, CDR1 is SGHRS and CDR2 is YFSETQ. The CDR3 nucleotides are TGCGCCAGCAGCTTGTGGCAGGGGCCCGACAATGAGCAGTTCTTC. This gives the protein CASSLWQGPDNEQFF.